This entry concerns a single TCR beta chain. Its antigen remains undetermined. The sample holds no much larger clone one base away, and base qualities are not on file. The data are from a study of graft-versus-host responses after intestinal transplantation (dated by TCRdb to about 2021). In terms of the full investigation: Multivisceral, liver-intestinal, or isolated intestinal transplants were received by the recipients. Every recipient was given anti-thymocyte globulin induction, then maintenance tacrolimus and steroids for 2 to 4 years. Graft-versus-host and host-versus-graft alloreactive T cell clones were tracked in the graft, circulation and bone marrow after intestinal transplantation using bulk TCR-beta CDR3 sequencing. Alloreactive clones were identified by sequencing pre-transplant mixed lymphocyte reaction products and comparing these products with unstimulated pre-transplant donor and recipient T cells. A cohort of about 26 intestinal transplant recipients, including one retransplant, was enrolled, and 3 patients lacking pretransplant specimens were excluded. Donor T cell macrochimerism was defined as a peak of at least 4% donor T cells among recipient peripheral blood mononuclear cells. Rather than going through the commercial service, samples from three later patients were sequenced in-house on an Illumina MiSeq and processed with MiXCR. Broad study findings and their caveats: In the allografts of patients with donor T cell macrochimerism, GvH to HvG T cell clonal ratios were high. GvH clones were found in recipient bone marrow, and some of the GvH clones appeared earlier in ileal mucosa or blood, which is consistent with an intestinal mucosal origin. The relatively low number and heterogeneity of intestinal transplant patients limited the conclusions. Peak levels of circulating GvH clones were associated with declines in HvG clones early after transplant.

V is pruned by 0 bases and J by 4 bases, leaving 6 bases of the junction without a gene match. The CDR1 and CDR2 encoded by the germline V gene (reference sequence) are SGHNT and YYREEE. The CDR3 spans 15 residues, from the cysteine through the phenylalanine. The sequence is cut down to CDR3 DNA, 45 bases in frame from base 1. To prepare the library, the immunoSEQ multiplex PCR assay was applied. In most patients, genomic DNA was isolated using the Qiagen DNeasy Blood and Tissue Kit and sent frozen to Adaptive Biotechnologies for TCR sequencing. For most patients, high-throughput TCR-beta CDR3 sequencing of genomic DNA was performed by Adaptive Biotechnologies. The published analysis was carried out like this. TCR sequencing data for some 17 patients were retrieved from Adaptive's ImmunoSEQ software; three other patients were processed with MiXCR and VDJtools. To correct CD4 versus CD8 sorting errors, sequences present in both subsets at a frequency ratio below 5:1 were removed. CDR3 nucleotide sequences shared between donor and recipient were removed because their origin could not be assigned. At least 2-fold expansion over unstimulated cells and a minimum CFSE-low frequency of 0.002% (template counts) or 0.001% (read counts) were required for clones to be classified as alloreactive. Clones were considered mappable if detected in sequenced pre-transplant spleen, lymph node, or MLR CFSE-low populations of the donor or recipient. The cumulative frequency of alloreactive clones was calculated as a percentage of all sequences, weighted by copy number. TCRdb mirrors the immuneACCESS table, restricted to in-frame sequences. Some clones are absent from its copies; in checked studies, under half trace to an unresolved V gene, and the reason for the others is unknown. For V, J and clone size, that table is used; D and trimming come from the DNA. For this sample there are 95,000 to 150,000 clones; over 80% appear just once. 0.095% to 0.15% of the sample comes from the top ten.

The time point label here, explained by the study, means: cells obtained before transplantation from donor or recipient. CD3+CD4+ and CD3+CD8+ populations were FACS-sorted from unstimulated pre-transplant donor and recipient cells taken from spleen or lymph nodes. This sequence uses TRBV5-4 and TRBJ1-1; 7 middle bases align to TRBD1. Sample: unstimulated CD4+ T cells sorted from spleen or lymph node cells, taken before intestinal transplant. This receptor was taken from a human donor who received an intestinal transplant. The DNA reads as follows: TGTGCCAGCAGCTTGGTGTACAGGGGAGGCACTGAAGCTTTCTTT. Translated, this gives CASSLVYRGGTEAFF.